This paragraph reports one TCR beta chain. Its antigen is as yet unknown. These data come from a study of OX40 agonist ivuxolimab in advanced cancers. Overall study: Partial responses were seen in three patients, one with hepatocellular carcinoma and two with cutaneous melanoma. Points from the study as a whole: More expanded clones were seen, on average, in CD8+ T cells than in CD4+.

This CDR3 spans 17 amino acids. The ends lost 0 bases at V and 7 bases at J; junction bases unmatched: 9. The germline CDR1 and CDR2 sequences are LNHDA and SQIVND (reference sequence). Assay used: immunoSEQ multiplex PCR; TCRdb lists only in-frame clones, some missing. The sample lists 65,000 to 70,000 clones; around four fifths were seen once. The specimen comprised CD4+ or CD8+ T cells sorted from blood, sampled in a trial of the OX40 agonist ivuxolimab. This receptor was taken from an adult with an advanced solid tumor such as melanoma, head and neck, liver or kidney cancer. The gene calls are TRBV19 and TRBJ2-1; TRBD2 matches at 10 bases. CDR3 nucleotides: TGTGCCAGTAGTATAGATGTGGCTAGCGGGAGTCGGAATGAGCAGTTCTTC. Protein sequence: CASSIDVASGSRNEQFF.